Below are 3 T cell receptor beta chains sequenced from a single sample in a study of Ad26.COV2.S vaccination and SARS-CoV-2 variants. The treatment is: some 20 received Ad26.COV2.S at low or high dose, single or two shots; a few received placebo; per-sample allocation not given. The investigators took samples on day 63 after the first vaccine or placebo injection. Some clones are missing from TCRdb's copy, which holds only in-frame ones; the method was immunoSEQ multiplex PCR. There are hundreds of thousands of clones in the sample; roughly 90% occur only once, and 6.4% lies in the top ten. The sequenced sample was peripheral blood, obtained in a trial of Ad26.COV2.S vaccine versus placebo. Receptor source: a person between 18 and 65 years old who received the Ad26.COV2.S COVID-19 vaccine or a placebo.

The rearrangement links TRBV18 to TRBJ2-2; D tentatively fits TRBD1 or TRBD2 (5 bases each). With 0 bases removed from V and 3 bases from J, the gap between germline ends came to 20 bases. CDR3 size: 19 residues. CDR1 is KGHSH, CDR2 LQKENI, per germline. CDR3 sequence (DNA): TGTGCCAGCTCACCACCTGATTGGACGGGGCGAAACGACACCGGGGAGCTGTTTTTT. Translating gives CASSPPDWTGRNDTGELFF.

This clone came up many times. The chain employs TRBV4-1 and TRBJ2-2, with D possibly matching TRBD1 (6 bases). Germline-derived CDR1 and CDR2 are MGHRA and YSYEKL. V was cut by 2 bases and J by 3 bases, with 13 bases left in between. The CDR3 runs to 16 residues. The CDR3 reads CASSQSGVAYTGELFF. In nucleotides, the CDR3 is TGCGCCAGCAGCCAATCAGGGGTGGCCTACACCGGGGAGCTGTTTTTT.

The rearrangement joins TRBV7-6 to TRBJ2-7, with D tentatively TRBD1 (6 bases). Germline V CDR1 and CDR2: SGHVS, FNYEAQ. The CDR3 extends over 16 amino acids. Trimming pared 2 bases from V and 2 bases from J, leaving 16 bases between. The chain's CDR3 is CASSLLDRTAPYEQYF. In nucleotides, the CDR3 is TGTGCCAGCAGCTTATTAGATAGGACAGCCCCCTACGAGCAGTACTTC.